This T cell receptor beta chain is from a study of response to subunit inactivated influenza vaccine. Study-level results: There was a suggestion from the authors that each seasonal influenza vaccination recruits few new T cells.

This clonotype was seen more than once but under ten times. Antigen unknown. CDR3 length: 16 residues. The ends lost 5 bases at V and 6 bases at J; junction bases unmatched: 15. Per germline, CDR1 DFQATT and CDR2 SNEGSKA (reference sequence). TCRdb re-derived calls from the RT-PCR reads in MiXCR, one entry per CDR3 protein. The sample lists fewer than 250,000 distinct CDR3 sequences, roughly 14% occurring once. The chain couples TRBV20-1 to TRBJ2-3; 9 nucleotides agree with TRBD1. Sequenced here: CD8+ T cells sorted from PBMCs, sampled about 5 days after vaccination. The clonotype comes from a middle-aged man who received an inactivated influenza vaccine. In DNA form, the CDR3 reads TGCAGTGCTTCGCCTCCGGGACAGGGTTATTGGGATACGCAGTATTTT. It codes for CSASPPGQGYWDTQYF.